The 25 T cell receptor beta chains below all came from one sample that was sequenced in a study of CD8+CD57+ T cells in acquired aplastic anemia. Patients chosen for sequencing had CD8+CD57+ cells that had expanded, as shown by flow cytometry. TCR beta VDJ combinations and CDR3 sequences were profiled from genomic DNA. TCRdb passed the reads through MiXCR, listing each CDR3 protein once. The sample consists of 150,000 to 180,000 distinct CDR3 sequences, roughly 54% of them appearing once. Sequenced input: sorted CD4+, CD8+, or CD8+CD57+ T cells (not recorded which) from PBMCs. Receptors were obtained from a human donor with aplastic anemia.

Many counts were recorded for this clonotype. V usage is TRBV2 and J usage is TRBJ1-5; D is ambiguous. Germline V CDR1 and CDR2: SNHLY, FYNNEI. CDR3 length: 13 residues. V lost 3 bases and J 4 bases, leaving 7 bases between the germline ends. CDR3 in amino acids: CASSDDQNQPQHF. As DNA, the CDR3 is TGTGCCAGCAGTGATGACCAAAATCAGCCCCAGCATTTT.

The rearrangement uses TRBV27 and TRBJ2-7; 9 bases align to TRBD1. Germline loops: CDR1 MNHEY, CDR2 SMNVEV (reference sequence). The CDR3 length is 15 residues. V trimming: 5 bases; J trimming: 2 bases; junction bases outside the gene matches: 7. The CDR3 sequence is CASSLLRTGAYEQYF. CDR3 nucleotide sequence: TGTGCCAGCAGTCTCCTTCGGACAGGGGCCTACGAGCAGTACTTC.

A word on this clonotype: One end of the junction varies from germline; a read error may be responsible. CDR3 sequence: CASSYRAEDSPLHF. The CDR3 DNA reads as TGCGCCAGCAGTTACAGGGCAGAAGATTCACCCCTCCACTTC. The chain uses TRBV10-2 and TRBJ1-6; weak D call: TRBD1 (6 bases). Germline V gene data show CDR1 as WSHSY and CDR2 as SAAADI. The CDR3 consists of 14 residues.

This clonotype was seen repeatedly, ten times or more. The chain couples TRBV2 to TRBJ1-2; 9 bases are a match to TRBD1. The CDR3 totals 16 residues. V was clipped by 1 base and J by 8 bases; unmatched bases: 11. The germline V gene encodes CDR1 SNHLY and CDR2 FYNNEI. DNA for the CDR3: TGTGCCAGCAGTGAAGAGGGACCGGACAGGGGTGGGGGCTACACCTTC. It encodes CASSEEGPDRGGGYTF.

This clonotype occurred once. CDR3 in amino acids: CASSDRDRDNEQFF. DNA for the CDR3: TGTGCCAGCAGCGATCGGGACAGGGACAATGAGCAGTTCTTC. The chain is built from TRBV5-8 and TRBJ2-1, with 9 nucleotides matching TRBD1. The CDR3 is 14 amino acids. CDR1 is SGHTS, CDR2 YDEGEE, per germline. The trim removed 4 bases at V and 5 bases at J, leaving 4 bases unmatched.

Comments on this clonotype: A read error is possible here, since a much larger clone lies one base away. The rearrangement joins TRBV2 to TRBJ2-1; TRBD2 agrees at 7 bases. V shed 6 bases and J 8 bases; nucleotides not matched to a gene: 7. Looked up from germline, CDR1 is SNHLY and CDR2 is FYNNEI. The CDR3 is 13 amino acids. The CDR3 DNA follows: TGTGCCAGCAGAGCTGCTAGCGGATATGAGCAGTTCTTC. Translation gives CASRAASGYEQFF.

A note on this clonotype: The germline gene is not matched at one end of the junction; a read error may be the cause. The chain links TRBV19 to TRBJ1-1; a weak D match, TRBD1 (5 bases). Germline V lookup: CDR1 LNHDA, CDR2 SQIVND (reference sequence). The CDR3 covers 16 residues. The CDR3 coding sequence is TGTGCCAGTGGTATCCTTCCTCGGGGCGGAGGCACTGAAGCTTTCTTT. Protein product: CASGILPRGGGTEAFF.

The chain uses TRBV7-8 and TRBJ1-5; D is ambiguous. The CDR3 is made up of 11 amino acids. Trimming shortened V by 1 base and J by 9 bases, and 4 bases separated the two germline ends. Germline V lookup: CDR1 SGHVS, CDR2 FQNEAQ. CDR3 protein: CASSLEGPQHF. For the CDR3, the DNA is TGTGCCAGCAGCTTAGAAGGGCCCCAGCATTTT.

The rearrangement joins TRBV19 to TRBJ1-5; 8 bases fit TRBD1. This CDR3 is built from 14 residues. J lost 6 bases, V lost 7 bases, and 8 bases had no gene match. Per germline, CDR1 LNHDA and CDR2 SQIVND (reference sequence). CDR3 amino acids: CASNLRQGSQPQHF. CDR3 DNA sequence: TGTGCCAGTAACTTACGACAGGGGTCTCAGCCCCAGCATTTT. Looking up the rest from reference TRBV19 and TRBJ1-5 gives the full variable domain: DGGITQSPKYLFRKEGQNVTLSCEQNLNHDAMYWYRQDPGQGLRLIYYSQIVNDFQKGDIAEGYSVSREKKESFPLTVTSAQKNPTAFYLCASNLRQGSQPQHFGDGTRLSIL.

Points on this clonotype: Possible read error: a much larger clone is one base away. V gene TRBV4-3 combines with J gene TRBJ2-1, with D unresolved. Germline CDR1 LGHNA, CDR2 YSLEER. V lost 0 bases and J 9 bases, leaving 6 bases between the germline ends. The CDR3 totals 12 residues. The DNA for the CDR3 is TGCGCCAGCAGCCAAGATGGATCTGAGCAGTTCTTC. Translation: CASSQDGSEQFF.

Many counts were recorded for this clonotype. This chain joins TRBV20-1 and TRBJ1-2, with a possible D match to TRBD1 (5 bases). V was clipped by 1 base and J by 1 base, with 7 bases between them. The CDR3 totals 13 residues. Per the germline V gene, CDR1 is DFQATT and CDR2 is SNEGSKA (reference sequence). The DNA for the CDR3 is TGCAGTGCTAGAGCGGGGGATAACTATGGCTACACCTTC. It translates to CSARAGDNYGYTF.

A remark on this clonotype: A read error may account for a junction end that differs from germline. The gene calls are TRBV25-1 and TRBJ1-1, with unresolved D. CDR3 length: 14 amino acids. Germline V CDR1 and CDR2: MGHDK, SYGVNS. In nucleotides, the CDR3 is TGCGCCAGCAGCTCGTTTGTGGCCGCCGGTGAAGCTTTCTTT. It encodes CASSSFVAAGEAFF.

The chain is built from TRBV20-1 and TRBJ1-1, with D perhaps TRBD1 (5 bases). The CDR3 covers 20 residues. V dropped 6 bases and J dropped 0 bases, with 32 bases sitting between them. Germline lookup yields CDR1 DFQATT and CDR2 SNEGSKA (reference sequence). This chain's CDR3 is CSARPGTEHPEDLMNTEAFF. The CDR3 nucleotides read TGCAGTGCACGGCCCGGGACTGAGCACCCGGAAGATCTCATGAACACTGAAGCTTTCTTT.

This chain uses TRBV9 with TRBJ1-3; D call uncertain. Germline V CDR1 and CDR2: SGDLS, YYNGEE. V shed 1 base and J shed 8 bases, with 4 bases lying between them. The CDR3 consists of 11 residues. As DNA, the CDR3 is TGTGCCAGCAGCGTACAGGACACCATATATTTT. Translation gives CASSVQDTIYF.

This clonotype was detected many times. This chain joins TRBV4-1 and TRBJ2-7; a weak D match, TRBD2 (5 bases). Germline V CDR1 and CDR2: MGHRA, YSYEKL. The CDR3 length is 15 residues. Deletions cut 0 bases from V and 6 bases from J, with 15 bases between. This CDR3 reads CASSQDAGKAREQYF. The CDR3 DNA reads TGCGCCAGCAGCCAAGATGCCGGGAAGGCCCGCGAGCAGTACTTC.

This clonotype was detected ten times or more. This chain connects TRBV2 to TRBJ1-6; D gene ambiguous. Germline CDR1 reads SNHLY; CDR2 reads FYNNEI. Deletions cut 6 bases from V and 7 bases from J, with 13 bases between. The CDR3 is 14 amino acids. CDR3 in amino acids: CASREPGYNSPLHF. The CDR3 region has the DNA TGTGCCAGCAGGGAACCAGGCTACAATTCACCCCTCCACTTT.

This clonotype has at least ten counts. J is TRBJ1-1 and V is TRBV5-4; D might be TRBD1 (6 bases). CDR1 is SGHNT and CDR2 is YYREEE in the germline V gene (reference sequence). The CDR3 length is 12 residues. Trimming took off 4 bases at V and 11 bases at J, with 15 bases between the two ends. The CDR3 DNA sequence: TGTGCCAGCAGCACCGACAGGACCCAGGCTTTCTTT. Translating it yields CASSTDRTQAFF.

The chain carries TRBV4-3 and TRBJ2-7, with unresolved D. Germline V gene sequence: CDR1 LGHNA, CDR2 YSLEER. This CDR3 region has 15 residues. V lost 0 bases, J lost 1 base, and 10 bases lay in between. CDR3 nucleotides: TGCGCCAGCAGCCAAGATTGGTCCGGGTCCTACGAGCAGTACTTC. It codes for CASSQDWSGSYEQYF.

CDR3 nucleotide sequence: TGTGCCAGCAGCCATAAACTAGGGGGGGGCACAGATACGCAGTATTTT. Amino acids: CASSHKLGGGTDTQYF. V is TRBV25-1 and J is TRBJ2-3; a weak D match, TRBD2 (7 bases). The germline V and J ends were trimmed by 6 bases and 1 base, with 17 bases remaining between them. CDR1 MGHDK and CDR2 SYGVNS come from the germline V gene. This CDR3 has 16 amino acids. The complete variable domain, with remaining parts taken from reference TRBV25-1 and TRBJ2-3, reads EADIYQTPRYLVIGTGKKITLECSQTMGHDKMYWYQQDPGMELHLIHYSYGVNSTEKGDLSSESTVSRIRTEHFPLTLESARPSHTSQYLCASSHKLGGGTDTQYFGPGTRLTVL.

V usage is TRBV15 and J usage is TRBJ1-2; D gene unclear. CDR1 and CDR2 from the germline V gene are LNHNV and YYDKDF (reference sequence). This CDR3 has 15 amino acids. Trimming took 0 bases from V and 6 from J, leaving 14 bases between them. CDR3 sequence reads: CATSRDRTVSNGYTF. In DNA form, the CDR3 reads TGTGCCACCAGCAGAGATCGTACAGTTAGTAATGGCTACACCTTC.

Details on this clonotype: This may stem from a read error, because a much larger clone lies one nucleotide away. The CDR3 bases are TGTGCCAGCAGTGAAGATGTGGCAGTAAACACCATATATTTT. It translates to CASSEDVAVNTIYF. The J gene is TRBJ1-3, the V gene TRBV6-1; D ambiguous. Germline values: CDR1 MNHNS, CDR2 SASEGT. This CDR3 contains 14 residues. The V gene lost 1 base and the J gene lost 6 bases, with 10 bases spanning the gap.

The V and J genes are TRBV19 and TRBJ2-3, with D hard to call. Looked up from germline, CDR1 is LNHDA and CDR2 is SQIVND (reference sequence). Trimming cost V 5 bases and J 0 bases, with 9 bases left between them. The CDR3 sequence is 14 residues long. CDR3 coding DNA: TGTGCCAGTAGTCTCGACGGCAGCACAGATACGCAGTATTTT. Encoded protein: CASSLDGSTDTQYF.

The chain has TRBV24-1 and TRBJ2-1; 10 positions agree with TRBD2. The CDR3 has 13 amino acids. Looked up from germline, CDR1 is KGHDR and CDR2 is SFDVKD. V was clipped by 5 bases and J by 10 bases; unmatched bases: 4. The CDR3: CATSASGREEQFF. The DNA for the CDR3 is TGTGCCACCAGTGCTAGCGGGAGAGAAGAGCAGTTCTTC.

The rearrangement uses TRBV5-4 and TRBJ1-5; the D gene is possibly TRBD1 (5 bases). The ends were cut back, 2 bases at V and 0 bases at J, with 18 bases in the middle. The CDR3 covers 18 residues. Germline CDR1 reads SGHNT; CDR2 reads YYREEE (reference sequence). The CDR3 protein is CASSFHGGGTYSNQPQHF. The DNA of the CDR3 is TGTGCCAGCAGCTTTCATGGTGGGGGGACCTATAGCAATCAGCCCCAGCATTTT.

On this clonotype itself: A single base separates this from a much larger clone, so it may be a read error. This CDR3 is missing its conserved last phenylalanine or tryptophan, likely due to a read error. The chain links TRBV7-6 to TRBJ1-1, with D possibly TRBD1 on 5 matching bases. Trimming took off 2 bases at V and 6 bases at J, with 10 bases between the two ends. Per the germline V gene, CDR1 is SGHVS and CDR2 is FNYEAQ. This CDR3 contains 13 residues. CDR3 bases: TGTGCCAGCAGCTTAAATGGGGGGGCTGAAGCTTTCCTT. Residues: CASSLNGGAEAFL.